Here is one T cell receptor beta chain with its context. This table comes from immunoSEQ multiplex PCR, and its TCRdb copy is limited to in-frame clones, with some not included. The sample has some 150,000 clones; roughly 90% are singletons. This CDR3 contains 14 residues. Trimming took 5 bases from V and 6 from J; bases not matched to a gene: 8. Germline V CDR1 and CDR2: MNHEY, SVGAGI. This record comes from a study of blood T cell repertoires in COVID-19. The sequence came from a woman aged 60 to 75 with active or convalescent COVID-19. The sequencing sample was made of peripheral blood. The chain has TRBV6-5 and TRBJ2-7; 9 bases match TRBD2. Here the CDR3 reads CASSPGLASAEQYF. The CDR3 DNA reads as TGTGCCAGCAGTCCGGGACTAGCTTCGGCCGAGCAGTACTTC.